Following are 27 T cell receptor beta chains from one sample sequenced in a study of breast tumors, draining lymph nodes, adjacent tissues. From the multiplex PCR reads, TCRdb called clonotypes with MiXCR, one entry per CDR3 protein. In the table there are tens of thousands of distinct CDR3 sequences, roughly 36% of which are singletons. Input material: breast tumor tissue. The receptor source for this set is a female donor with breast cancer. Some clones in this sample may be carry-over from other donors' samples.

The chain is built from TRBV16 and TRBJ1-1; 12 bases agree with TRBD1. The trim removed 2 bases at V and 5 bases at J, leaving 3 bases unmatched. Per germline, CDR1 KGHSY and CDR2 FQNENV. The CDR3 is made up of 15 amino acids. This CDR3 reads CASSQGDRGPTEAFF. For the CDR3, the DNA is TGTGCCAGCAGCCAAGGGGACAGGGGGCCAACTGAAGCTTTCTTT.

This clonotype was observed many times. The rearrangement joins TRBV20-1 to TRBJ1-5, with D hard to call. CDR1 DFQATT and CDR2 SNEGSKA come from the germline V gene (reference sequence). V dropped 5 bases and J dropped 6 bases, with 23 bases sitting between them. The CDR3 has 16 residues. This CDR3 is CSAETSPRNWRQPQHF. CDR3 in DNA: TGCAGTGCTGAAACGTCCCCCCGAAACTGGCGTCAGCCCCAGCATTTT.

This rearrangement joins TRBV6-6 to TRBJ2-5; D gene uncertain. CDR1 is MNHNY, CDR2 SVGAGI, per germline (reference sequence). V was cut by 2 bases and J by 3 bases, with 7 bases left in between. The CDR3 contains 13 residues. The CDR3 DNA sequence: TGTGCCAGCAGTTACCGGGTCAAAGAGACCCAGTACTTC. Protein sequence: CASSYRVKETQYF.

A word on this clonotype: Just one base apart from a much larger clone, this may be a read error. The chain has TRBV30 and TRBJ2-7, with no clear D. The CDR3 contains 11 residues. CDR1 is GTSNPN, CDR2 SVGIG, per germline (reference sequence). V dropped 3 bases and J dropped 3 bases, with 6 bases sitting between them. CDR3 residues: CAWRRSYEQYF. The CDR3 DNA follows: TGTGCCTGGAGAAGGAGCTACGAGCAGTACTTC.

By share of the sample, this clonotype is medium-sized. V gene TRBV6-6 combines with J gene TRBJ2-7, with a tentative D call TRBD2 (5 bases). Germline lookup yields CDR1 MNHNY and CDR2 SVGAGI (reference sequence). The germline V and J ends were trimmed by 7 bases and 1 base, with 11 bases remaining between them. The CDR3 loop spans 13 amino acids. The CDR3 DNA reads TGTGCCAGCACACGGGGTCCGTCCTACGAGCAGTACTTC. Protein: CASTRGPSYEQYF.

Many counts were recorded for this clonotype. J is TRBJ1-2 and V is TRBV20-1; a weak D match, TRBD1 (6 bases). The CDR3 has 14 amino acids. Trimming took off 2 bases at V and 2 bases at J, with 12 bases between the two ends. CDR1 is DFQATT and CDR2 is SNEGSKA in the germline V gene (reference sequence). The CDR3 region is CSARSGGGNYGYTF. For the CDR3, the DNA is TGCAGTGCTAGATCCGGGGGCGGCAACTATGGCTACACCTTC.

This clonotype showed up just a few times. This chain links TRBV19 with TRBJ1-4; maybe TRBD1 (5 bases). V gave up 4 bases and J gave up 5 bases, with 14 bases separating them. The CDR3 is made up of 15 amino acids. From germline, CDR1 is LNHDA and CDR2 SQIVND (reference sequence). The CDR3 loop reads CASSTSGQGNEKLFF. The CDR3, as DNA: TGTGCCAGTAGTACTTCGGGGCAGGGAAATGAAAAACTGTTTTTT.

This clonotype was detected many times. J is TRBJ2-7 and V is TRBV2; TRBD1 or TRBD2 may be the D gene (5 bases each). CDR1 is SNHLY, CDR2 FYNNEI, per germline. CDR3 size: 12 residues. Trimming stripped 6 bases from V and 3 bases from J, with 9 bases between. CDR3 sequence: CASSRDHYEQYF. The CDR3 nucleotides read TGTGCCAGCAGCAGGGACCACTACGAGCAGTACTTC.

About this clonotype itself: The CDR3 does not end in the conserved phenylalanine or tryptophan, so this is likely a read error. V is TRBV12-3 or TRBV12-4 and J is TRBJ2-3, with D perhaps matching TRBD2 (6 bases). V dropped 0 bases and J dropped 4 bases, with 8 bases sitting between them. The CDR3 has 14 amino acids. CDR3: CASSLAGGPDTQYL. The CDR3 coding sequence is TGTGCCAGCAGTTTAGCGGGAGGCCCAGATACGCAGTATCTT.

With respect to this clonotype: It may be a read error: a sequence one base away is much more abundant. The V call is TRBV7-6, the J call TRBJ2-2, with a weak D call TRBD2 (6 bases). CDR1 and CDR2 (germline): SGHVS, FNYEAQ. This CDR3 comprises 13 residues. The CDR3 DNA reads TGTGCCAGCAGCCCGGACGGGTCCGGGGGGCTGTTTTTT. Translation gives CASSPDGSGGLFF.

At least ten counts were recorded for this clonotype. The chain uses TRBV15 and TRBJ2-1; D is perhaps TRBD2 (6 bases). Between the trimmed V and J ends, which lost 3 bases and 6 bases, there was a span of 18 bases. The CDR3 spans 16 residues. Germline loops: CDR1 LNHNV, CDR2 YYDKDF (reference sequence). The CDR3 sequence: CATSSTPGLRSNEQFF. For the CDR3, the DNA is TGTGCCACCAGCAGTACCCCGGGACTCCGTAGCAATGAGCAGTTCTTC.

This clonotype showed up many times. The rearrangement uses TRBV2 and TRBJ2-7, with D perhaps matching TRBD1 (6 bases). Germline V gene data show CDR1 as SNHLY and CDR2 as FYNNEI. The CDR3 consists of 14 residues. The V end lost 4 bases, the J end lost 2 bases, and 12 bases lay between the germline ends. The CDR3 reads CASSVSGDPYEQYF. The CDR3 DNA reads as TGTGCCAGCAGTGTATCAGGGGACCCCTACGAGCAGTACTTC. Full variable domain (missing parts from reference TRBV2 and TRBJ2-7): EPEVTQTPSHQVTQMGQEVILRCVPISNHLYFYWYRQILGQKVEFLVSFYNNEISEKSEIFDDQFSVERPDGSNFTLKIRSTKLEDSAMYFCASSVSGDPYEQYFGPGTRLTVT.

This clonotype showed up many times. The chain recombines TRBV19 with TRBJ2-2; 14 bases fit TRBD2. The germline CDR1 and CDR2 sequences are LNHDA and SQIVND (reference sequence). V dropped 6 bases and J dropped 8; count of bases not matched to a gene: 5. This CDR3 contains 15 residues. CDR3 in amino acids: CASRTGLAGGGELFF. The CDR3 coding sequence is TGTGCCAGTAGAACTGGACTAGCGGGAGGTGGGGAGCTGTTTTTT. Full variable domain (remainder filled in from reference TRBV19 and TRBJ2-2): DGGITQSPKYLFRKEGQNVTLSCEQNLNHDAMYWYRQDPGQGLRLIYYSQIVNDFQKGDIAEGYSVSREKKESFPLTVTSAQKNPTAFYLCASRTGLAGGGELFFGEGSRLTVL.

This clonotype was seen repeatedly, ten times or more. The rearrangement uses TRBV2 and TRBJ2-5; 13 bases agree with TRBD2. The CDR3 has 16 amino acids. The trim removed 5 bases at V and 5 bases at J, leaving 8 bases unmatched. CDR1 SNHLY and CDR2 FYNNEI come from the germline V gene. The CDR3 DNA sequence: TGTGCCAGCAGTTCTACTAGCGGGAGGGCCTTGGAGACCCAGTACTTC. The encoded protein is CASSSTSGRALETQYF.

This clonotype was seen ten or more times. The chain recombines TRBV27 with TRBJ2-7; D possibly matches TRBD1 or TRBD2 (6 bases each). CDR1 and CDR2 from the germline V gene are MNHEY and SMNVEV (reference sequence). There are 15 residues in the CDR3. The germline V and J ends were trimmed by 6 bases and 1 base, with 16 bases remaining between them. The DNA for the CDR3 is TGTGCCAGCAGCTTTAGAGGAGGGGGGTCCTACGAGCAGTACTTC. As protein: CASSFRGGGSYEQYF.

This clonotype showed up many times. The chain links TRBV10-3 to TRBJ2-7; D is perhaps TRBD1 (6 bases). The germline V and J ends were trimmed by 0 bases and 0 bases, with 12 bases remaining between them. Germline V CDR1 and CDR2: ENHRY, SYGVKD. This CDR3 spans 16 amino acids. CDR3 protein: CAISESAGTHSYEQYF. As DNA, the CDR3 is TGTGCCATCAGTGAGTCAGCAGGGACACACTCCTACGAGCAGTACTTC.

The table lists this clonotype with many counts. A junction boundary mismatches the germline segment, possibly from a read error. The rearrangement uses TRBV29-1 and TRBJ1-3; D ambiguous. Germline V gene sequence: CDR1 SQVTM, CDR2 ANQGSEA. This CDR3 contains 13 residues. The CDR3 reads CSVGRESGSTIYF. The CDR3 coding sequence is TGCAGCGTCGGACGGGAGTCTGGAAGCACCATATATTTT.

This clonotype has a handful of counts. A single base separates this from a much larger clone, so it may be a read error. This chain links TRBV12-3 or TRBV12-4 with TRBJ1-5, with D possibly TRBD1 on 5 matching bases. CDR3 length: 12 amino acids. Trimming took 8 bases from V and 5 from J, leaving 10 bases between them. The CDR3 bases are TGTGCCAGCGGTGGCAGGGATCAGCCCCAGCATTTT. Encoded protein: CASGGRDQPQHF.

This clonotype was detected ten times or more. The chain has TRBV4-2 and TRBJ2-1, with a tentative D call TRBD1 (5 bases). CDR3 length: 16 residues. Germline V gene lookup returns CDR1 LGHNA and CDR2 YNFKEQ. The ends were cut back, 0 bases at V and 5 bases at J, with 14 bases in the middle. In DNA form, the CDR3 reads TGTGCCAGCAGCCAAGAGGGGCAGGCACAGCACAATGAGCAGTTCTTC. This encodes CASSQEGQAQHNEQFF.

This clonotype was recorded at least ten times. J is TRBJ1-5 and V is TRBV2; TRBD1 matches 7 bases. The V gene end was trimmed by 6 bases and the J gene end by 3 bases; junction bases not matched to a gene: 8. CDR1 SNHLY and CDR2 FYNNEI come from the germline V gene. The CDR3 spans 15 residues. Written as DNA, the CDR3 is TGTGCCAGCAGGGCTAGACAGGGCGACAATCAGCCCCAGCATTTT. As protein: CASRARQGDNQPQHF.

In this sample, this clonotype turned up many times. This chain joins TRBV2 and TRBJ2-3; 11 bases align to TRBD1. This CDR3 contains 14 residues. V trimming: 6 bases; J trimming: 4 bases; junction bases outside the gene matches: 3. Looked up from germline, CDR1 is SNHLY and CDR2 is FYNNEI. The CDR3 DNA sequence: TGTGCCAGCAGCGGACAGGGGGCGGCAGATACGCAGTATTTT. Its translation: CASSGQGAADTQYF.

This clonotype has a count of ten or more. The genes are TRBV7-2 and TRBJ2-5; the D gene could be TRBD1 or TRBD2 (7 bases each). Germline V gene sequence: CDR1 SGHTA, CDR2 FQGNSA. V lost 2 bases and J lost 4, with 14 bases in between. The CDR3 runs to 15 residues. CDR3 bases: TGTGCCAGCAGCTTAACCCCAGGGGGGGTAGAGACCCAGTACTTC. Translation gives CASSLTPGGVETQYF.

The table lists this clonotype with many counts. This chain joins TRBV20-1 and TRBJ1-5; D remains unclear. There are 13 residues in the CDR3. V was cut by 3 bases and J by 3 bases, with 9 bases left in between. Germline loops: CDR1 DFQATT, CDR2 SNEGSKA (reference sequence). As DNA, the CDR3 is TGCAGTGCTAGGGAGGCACCCAATCAGCCCCAGCATTTT. Protein sequence: CSAREAPNQPQHF.

The table lists this clonotype with many counts. The chain recombines TRBV20-1 with TRBJ2-7; TRBD1 matches at 12 bases. Per the germline V gene, CDR1 is DFQATT and CDR2 is SNEGSKA (reference sequence). The CDR3 is made up of 16 amino acids. Losses at the gene ends were 0 bases for V and 5 bases for J; bases not matched to a gene: 8. The CDR3 spells CSARDWGQGAKNEQYF. DNA of the CDR3: TGCAGTGCTAGAGATTGGGGACAGGGGGCTAAGAACGAGCAGTACTTC.

The V and J genes are TRBV20-1 and TRBJ2-7, with a possible D match to TRBD2 (5 bases). CDR3 size: 14 residues. Trimming took off 6 bases at V and 7 bases at J, with 22 bases between the two ends. CDR1 is DFQATT, CDR2 SNEGSKA, per germline (reference sequence). The CDR3 loop reads CSAPVLRASGEQYF. For the CDR3, the DNA is TGCAGTGCCCCCGTGCTGAGGGCCTCGGGGGAGCAGTACTTC.

This clonotype was seen many times. This rearrangement joins TRBV20-1 to TRBJ2-1; D is undetermined. V lost 0 bases, J lost 3 bases, and 15 bases lay in between. Germline V gene data show CDR1 as DFQATT and CDR2 as SNEGSKA (reference sequence). There are 16 residues in the CDR3. CDR3 loop: CSARDESGYLYNEQFF. The CDR3 coding sequence is TGCAGTGCTAGAGATGAATCTGGGTACCTCTACAATGAGCAGTTCTTC.

There are many counts of this clonotype. The rearrangement links TRBV11-2 to TRBJ2-1; possible D gene TRBD2, 6 bases. V was trimmed by 5 bases and J by 6 bases, leaving 11 bases between them. The CDR3 contains 13 residues. Germline lookup yields CDR1 SGHAT and CDR2 FQNNGV. The CDR3 bases are TGTGCCAGCAGCCCGGTGCGGGGCAATGAGCAGTTCTTC. It is translated as CASSPVRGNEQFF.